Below are 15 T cell receptor beta chains sequenced from a single sample in a study of cytomegalovirus exposure and HLA in healthy donors. With 60 Vbeta and 13 Jbeta primers, the PCR was carried out. Repertoires were generated with immunoSEQ multiplex PCR, while TCRdb's copy carries only in-frame clones and drops some. The data show about 160,000 clones, 70% to 85% seen once. The sample comprised PBMCs. These receptors were taken from a man aged 45-65 years in good health and CMV-seropositive.

The chain combines TRBV21-1 with TRBJ2-2; whether TRBD2, the table's D call, matches the DNA was not checked. TRBV21-1 counts as a pseudogene. The CDR3 covers 17 residues. The DNA of the CDR3 is TGTGCCAGCACTTCACCCGGCCCACGGAGAAGCACCGGGGAGCTGTTTTTT. It yields the protein CASTSPGPRRSTGELFF.

This clone has a single count. The rearrangement links TRBV4-1 to TRBJ1-3; D gene ambiguous. Germline V gene sequence: CDR1 MGHRA, CDR2 YSYEKL. The CDR3 is 15 residues long. The V end was cut by 3 bases, the J end by 4 bases, with 13 bases between. CDR3 sequence reads: CASSQGQDTGNTIYF. CDR3 DNA: TGCGCCAGCAGCCAGGGCCAGGATACAGGAAACACCATATATTTT.

This chain joins TRBV18 and TRBJ2-3; weak D call: TRBD1 (5 bases). This CDR3 region has 14 residues. Trimming removed 2 bases at V and 6 bases at J, with 12 bases between. From germline, CDR1 is KGHSH and CDR2 LQKENI. Here the CDR3 reads CASSPSPGSDTQYF. The CDR3, as DNA: TGTGCCAGCTCACCAAGTCCAGGGTCCGATACGCAGTATTTT.

This clone appeared a few times. The V call is TRBV25-1, the J call TRBJ1-6, with 7 bases lining up with TRBD1. The V and J ends lost 6 bases and 5 bases, in that order; junction bases with no gene match: 7. The CDR3 length is 15 residues. Germline V gene sequence: CDR1 MGHDK, CDR2 SYGVNS. The CDR3 reads CASSPGDSDNSPLHF. The CDR3 bases are TGTGCCAGCAGCCCGGGGGACAGTGATAATTCACCCCTCCACTTT.

This clone was recorded a few times. This chain links TRBV11-2 with TRBJ2-7; 8 bases fit TRBD2. The CDR3 sequence is 14 residues long. The V gene's germline CDR1 is SGHAT and CDR2 FQNNGV. The ends lost 8 bases at V and 0 bases at J; junction bases unmatched: 6. The CDR3 DNA follows: TGTGCCAGCCGGGGGGGTACGGGCTCCTACGAGCAGTACTTC. It translates to CASRGGTGSYEQYF.

The V call is TRBV7-9, the J call TRBJ2-1, with 7 bases that match TRBD1. The length of the CDR3 is 16 residues. Germline CDR1 is SEHNR and CDR2 is FQNEAQ (reference sequence). The V gene end was trimmed by 5 bases and the J gene end by 0 bases; junction bases not matched to a gene: 7. This chain's CDR3 is CASSPPTGSSYNEQFF. The CDR3 nucleotides are TGTGCCAGCAGCCCTCCGACAGGGAGCTCCTACAATGAGCAGTTCTTC.

This chain uses TRBV7-3 with TRBJ2-7, with D uncertain. The CDR3 contains 13 residues. Trimming took off 0 bases at V and 4 bases at J, with 7 bases between the two ends. Germline V lookup: CDR1 SGHTA, CDR2 FQGTGA. The CDR3 nucleotides are TGTGCCAGCAGCTTAACCCTCGGGTACGAGCAGTACTTC. Its protein is CASSLTLGYEQYF. Together with reference TRBV7-3 and TRBJ2-7, the CDR3 gives the full variable domain: GAGVSQTPSNKVTEKGKYVELRCDPISGHTALYWYRQSLGQGPEFLIYFQGTGAADDSGLPNDRFFAVRPEGSVSTLKIQRTERGDSAVYLCASSLTLGYEQYFGPGTRLTVT.

This rearrangement joins TRBV18 to TRBJ2-5; the match to TRBD2 covers 7 bases. Germline CDR1 and CDR2: KGHSH and LQKENI. This CDR3 contains 14 residues. V was pared by 1 base and J by 5 bases, with 4 bases of the junction left unmatched. Here the CDR3 reads CASSPREGYETQYF. Written as DNA, the CDR3 is TGTGCCAGCTCACCACGGGAGGGCTACGAGACCCAGTACTTC.

V and J are TRBV19 and TRBJ2-7; D is perhaps TRBD1 (5 bases). CDR3 length: 13 residues. The germline gives CDR1 LNHDA, CDR2 SQIVND (reference sequence). V gave up 3 bases and J gave up 6 bases, with 12 bases separating them. CDR3 bases: TGTGCCAGTAGTATCCTCCAGGGTGGCGAGCAGTACTTC. It translates to CASSILQGGEQYF.

The sample holds one count of this clone. The gene calls are TRBV6-5 and TRBJ2-7; 7 bases line up with TRBD1. With 6 bases clipped from V and 2 bases from J, the junction kept 4 bases outside the gene matches. CDR3 size: 13 residues. Germline CDR1 and CDR2: MNHEY and SVGAGI. The CDR3 bases are TGTGCCAGCAGGCAGACAGGGACCTACGAGCAGTACTTC. Protein: CASRQTGTYEQYF.

This clone was observed a handful of times. A far larger clone is only one base removed, so a read error is likely. The chain has TRBV10-1 and TRBJ1-2, with a tentative D call TRBD1 (5 bases). Trimming cost V 7 bases and J 8 bases, with 20 bases left between them. The CDR3 has 14 amino acids. The V gene's germline CDR1 is WNHNN and CDR2 SYGVQD (reference sequence). CDR3 region: CASTRRQRGKGYTF. Here the CDR3 DNA reads TGCGCCAGCACTCGAAGACAGCGAGGTAAGGGCTACACCTTC.

This chain connects TRBV5-4 to TRBJ2-3, with 10 nucleotides matching TRBD2. Looked up from germline, CDR1 is SGHNT and CDR2 is YYREEE (reference sequence). The CDR3 totals 16 residues. Trimming at V came to 2 bases and at J to 1 base, leaving 4 bases not matched to a gene. In DNA form, the CDR3 reads TGTGCCAGCAGCTTACCCGGGACTAGCGGCACAGATACGCAGTATTTT. This encodes CASSLPGTSGTDTQYF.

The V gene is TRBV6-1, the J gene TRBJ1-5; 8 bases line up with TRBD1. Germline V gene data show CDR1 as MNHNS and CDR2 as SASEGT. This CDR3 has 15 residues. With 3 bases clipped from V and 4 bases from J, the junction kept 5 bases outside the gene matches. CDR3 residues: CASSDRTGFNQPQHF. CDR3 bases: TGTGCCAGCAGTGACCGGACAGGGTTTAATCAGCCCCAGCATTTT.

This chain connects TRBV16 to TRBJ1-1; no definite D call. With 0 bases removed from V and 5 bases from J, the gap between germline ends came to 7 bases. Germline V gene lookup returns CDR1 KGHSY and CDR2 FQNENV. CDR3 length: 13 amino acids. The CDR3 sequence: CASSQSAGTEAFF. In nucleotides, the CDR3 is TGTGCCAGCAGCCAATCGGCGGGGACTGAAGCTTTCTTT.

The rearrangement joins TRBV15 to TRBJ1-6, with no clear D. The germline CDR1 and CDR2 sequences are LNHNV and YYDKDF (reference sequence). The CDR3 loop spans 15 amino acids. V dropped 0 bases and J dropped 10 bases, with 13 bases sitting between them. CDR3 amino acids: CATSRDGRSSSPLHF. CDR3 DNA sequence: TGTGCCACCAGCAGAGATGGGAGATCAAGCTCACCCCTCCACTTT.